These 9 T cell receptor beta chains originate from one sample sequenced in a study of esophageal squamous cell carcinoma under preoperative chemotherapy. Time point indicated: after preoperative PTX-NDP chemotherapy. TCRdb reprocessed the PCR reads with MiXCR, giving one entry per CDR3 protein. The sample comprises 34,000 or so distinct CDR3 sequences, less than 65% of which are singletons, and approximately 25% rests with the top ten. Sampling was performed from a patient given preoperative chemotherapy. The receptors derive from a human donor with esophageal squamous cell carcinoma. The donor label of this sample is uncertain.

Ten or more counts support this clonotype. V usage is TRBV7-2 and J usage is TRBJ2-1, with 10 bases identical to TRBD2. CDR3 length equals 14 residues. The V segment lost 3 bases and the J segment 10 bases; nucleotides outside the gene matches: 6. Germline CDR1 is SGHTA and CDR2 is FQGNSA. DNA of the CDR3: TGTGCCAGCAGCTTCCGGACTAGCGGCTACGAGCAGTTCTTC. Translation gives CASSFRTSGYEQFF.

V usage is TRBV7-2 and J usage is TRBJ2-7; possible D gene TRBD2, 6 bases. The CDR3 spans 14 residues. V shed 7 bases and J shed 0 bases, with 13 bases lying between them. CDR1 and CDR2 from the germline V gene are SGHTA and FQGNSA. In DNA form, the CDR3 reads TGTGCCAGCATCCAATCCGGGAGCTCCTACGAGCAGTACTTC. Protein: CASIQSGSSYEQYF. Variable domain in full (rest from reference TRBV7-2 and TRBJ2-7): GAGVSQSPSNKVTEKGKDVELRCDPISGHTALYWYRQSLGQGLEFLIYFQGNSAPDKSGLPSDRFSAERTGGSVSTLTIQRTQQEDSAVYLCASIQSGSSYEQYFGPGTRLTVT.

This chain joins TRBV6-5 and TRBJ1-1; the D is unclear. Per germline, CDR1 MNHEY and CDR2 SVGAGI. The CDR3 runs 12 residues. Between the trimmed V and J ends, which lost 0 bases and 8 bases, there was a span of 7 bases. The CDR3 nucleotides read TGTGCCAGCAGTTACTCCGAAATAGAAGCTTTCTTT. It translates to CASSYSEIEAFF.

Note on this clonotype: Mismatch with germline at one junction end may stem from a read error. This chain joins TRBV7-3 and TRBJ2-3; D possibly corresponds to TRBD2 (6 bases). Germline CDR1 reads SGHTA; CDR2 reads FQGTGA. The CDR3 covers 17 residues. CDR3 bases: TGTGCCAGGAGCCTCAAACTGGGGCGGGGAGCCAAAAATACGCAGTATTTC. Translation: CARSLKLGRGAKNTQYF.

In the case of this clonotype: This may be a read error, as it is one base from a much larger clone. V is TRBV7-2 and J is TRBJ2-1; 10 positions match TRBD2. The assigned J gene may be wrong: the sequence end matches TRBJ2-7 better. The CDR3 covers 14 residues. CDR1 and CDR2 (germline): SGHTA, FQGNSA. CDR3 DNA sequence: TGTGCCAGCAGTTTAGCGGGGGGATACAATGAGCAGTACTTC. It is translated as CASSLAGGYNEQYF.

The chain uses TRBV4-3 and TRBJ2-5, with 10 bases lining up with TRBD1. The V and J ends lost 4 bases and 5 bases, in that order; junction bases with no gene match: 7. Per germline, CDR1 LGHNA and CDR2 YSLEER. The CDR3 spans 15 residues. This chain's CDR3 is CASSRRTGGLETQYF. The CDR3 DNA is TGCGCCAGCAGCCGGCGGACAGGGGGGTTGGAGACCCAGTACTTC.

At least ten counts were recorded for this clonotype. The chain joins TRBV11-2 to TRBJ2-5; no definite D call. Germline values: CDR1 SGHAT, CDR2 FQNNGV. The CDR3 loop spans 13 amino acids. Trimming took 2 bases from V and 2 from J, leaving 6 bases between them. The CDR3, as DNA: TGTGCCAGCAGCTTAAACAGTCAAGAGACCCAGTACTTC. This sequence encodes CASSLNSQETQYF.

Notes on this clonotype: The junction does not match germline at one end; this may be a read error. The V gene is TRBV11-3, the J gene TRBJ2-3; 7 nucleotides line up with TRBD2. The germline V gene encodes CDR1 SGHNT and CDR2 YENEEA. The CDR3 extends over 16 amino acids. CDR3 sequence reads: CASSLMGGGGPDTQYF. CDR3 sequence (DNA): TGTGCCAGCAGCTTAATGGGGGGGGGAGGGCCAGATACGCAGTATTTC.

In its sample, this clonotype was seen a few times. This chain uses TRBV7-2 with TRBJ2-1; 10 bases align to TRBD1. There are 15 residues in the CDR3. V lost 1 base, J lost 15 bases, and 12 bases stayed unmatched. Looked up from germline, CDR1 is SGHTA and CDR2 is FQGNSA. DNA of the CDR3: TGTGCCAGCAGCTTAGTCCGGGACAGGGGCTCCGGATGGTTCTTC. As protein: CASSLVRDRGSGWFF.